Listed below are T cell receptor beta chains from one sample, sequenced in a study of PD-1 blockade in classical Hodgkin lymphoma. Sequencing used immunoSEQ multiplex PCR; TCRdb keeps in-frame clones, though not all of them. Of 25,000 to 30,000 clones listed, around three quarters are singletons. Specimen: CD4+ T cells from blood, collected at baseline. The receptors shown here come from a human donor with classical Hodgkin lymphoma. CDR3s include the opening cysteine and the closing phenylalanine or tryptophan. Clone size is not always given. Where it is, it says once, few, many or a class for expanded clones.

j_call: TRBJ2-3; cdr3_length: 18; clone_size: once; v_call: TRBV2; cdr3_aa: CASTGLLGLAGAADTQYF
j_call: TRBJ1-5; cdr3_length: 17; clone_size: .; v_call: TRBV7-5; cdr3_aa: CARSLELGRGSNQPQHF
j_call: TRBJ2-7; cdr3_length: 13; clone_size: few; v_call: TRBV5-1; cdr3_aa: CASSLDQRIEQYF
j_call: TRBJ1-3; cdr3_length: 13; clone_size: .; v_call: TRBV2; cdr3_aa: CASGPGIGNTIYF
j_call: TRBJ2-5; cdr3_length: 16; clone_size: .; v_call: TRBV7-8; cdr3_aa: CASSLLGTQTQETQYF
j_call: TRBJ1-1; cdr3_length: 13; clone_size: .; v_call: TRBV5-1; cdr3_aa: CASRREGETEAFF
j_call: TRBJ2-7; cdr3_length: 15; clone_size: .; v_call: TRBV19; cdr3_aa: CASSTPWPWPYEQYF
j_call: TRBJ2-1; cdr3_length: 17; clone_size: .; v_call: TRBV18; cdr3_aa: CASSPWTSGGGGDEQFF
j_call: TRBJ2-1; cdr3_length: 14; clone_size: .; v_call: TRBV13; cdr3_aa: CASSDTSGGPDAIF
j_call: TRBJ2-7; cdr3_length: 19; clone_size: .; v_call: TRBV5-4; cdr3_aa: CASSFPAAGLDRVAREQYF
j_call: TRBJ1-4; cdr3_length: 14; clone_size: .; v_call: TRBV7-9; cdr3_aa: CASSLGQGAEKLFF
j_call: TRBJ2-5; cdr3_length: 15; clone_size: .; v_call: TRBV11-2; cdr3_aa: CASSFPQGGGKTQYF
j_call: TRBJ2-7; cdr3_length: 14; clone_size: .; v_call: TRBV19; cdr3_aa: CASSIAARTYEQYF
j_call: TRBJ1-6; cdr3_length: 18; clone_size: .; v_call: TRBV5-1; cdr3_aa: CASSLEGVSTSYNSPLHF
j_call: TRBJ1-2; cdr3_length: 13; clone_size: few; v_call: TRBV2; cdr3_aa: CASSLGQVNGYTF
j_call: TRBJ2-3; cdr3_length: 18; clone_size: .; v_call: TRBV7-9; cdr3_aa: CASSFTSGGASSTDTQYF
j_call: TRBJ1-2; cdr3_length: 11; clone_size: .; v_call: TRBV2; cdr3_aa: CASWGVDGYTF
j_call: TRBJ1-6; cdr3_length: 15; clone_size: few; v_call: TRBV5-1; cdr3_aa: CASSLGGTGDSPLHF
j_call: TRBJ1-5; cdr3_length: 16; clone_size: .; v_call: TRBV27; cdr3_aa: CASSRLWDGSNQPQHF
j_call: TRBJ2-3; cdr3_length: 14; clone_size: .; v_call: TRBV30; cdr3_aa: CAWSATSGGGTQYF
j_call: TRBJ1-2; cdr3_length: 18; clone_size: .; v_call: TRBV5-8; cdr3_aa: CASSGIPGQGIFIYGYTF
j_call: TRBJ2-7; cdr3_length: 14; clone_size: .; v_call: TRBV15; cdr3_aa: CATSRDRGSYEQYF
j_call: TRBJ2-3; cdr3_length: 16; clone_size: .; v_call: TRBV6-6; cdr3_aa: CASSYSNPDFADTQYF
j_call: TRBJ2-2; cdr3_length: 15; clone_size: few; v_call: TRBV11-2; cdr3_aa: CASSSGTGNTGELFF
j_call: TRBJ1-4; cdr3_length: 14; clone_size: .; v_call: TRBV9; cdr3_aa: CASSVRGRDEKLFF
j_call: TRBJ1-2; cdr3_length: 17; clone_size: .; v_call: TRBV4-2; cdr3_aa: CASSLAGTGDSTGGYTF
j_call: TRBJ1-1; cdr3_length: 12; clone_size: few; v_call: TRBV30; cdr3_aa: CAWGGLMPEAFF
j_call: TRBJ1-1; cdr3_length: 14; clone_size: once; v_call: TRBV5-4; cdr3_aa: CASSLVGVGFEAFF
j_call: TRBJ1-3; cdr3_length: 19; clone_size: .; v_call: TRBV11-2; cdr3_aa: CASSRRTGTVLVTGNTIYF
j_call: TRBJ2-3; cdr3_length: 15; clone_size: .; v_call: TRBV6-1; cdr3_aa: CASSRLAGSAGTQYF
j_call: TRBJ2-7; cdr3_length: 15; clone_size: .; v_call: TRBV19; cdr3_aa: CASSIGSKSSYEQYF
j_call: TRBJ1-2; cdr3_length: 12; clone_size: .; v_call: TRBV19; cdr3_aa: CASSPQASGYTF
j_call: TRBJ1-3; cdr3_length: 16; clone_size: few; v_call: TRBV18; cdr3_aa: CASSPRFPDSGNTIYF
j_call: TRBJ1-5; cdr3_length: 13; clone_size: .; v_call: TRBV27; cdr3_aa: CASKEHSNQPQHF
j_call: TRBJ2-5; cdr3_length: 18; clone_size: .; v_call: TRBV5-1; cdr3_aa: CASSLEPSGGVYQETQYF
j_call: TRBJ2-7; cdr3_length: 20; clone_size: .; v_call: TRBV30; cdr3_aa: CAWSPMGWGQPGQGAYEQYF
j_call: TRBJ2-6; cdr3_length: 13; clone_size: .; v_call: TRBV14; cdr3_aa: CASSSERSNVLTF
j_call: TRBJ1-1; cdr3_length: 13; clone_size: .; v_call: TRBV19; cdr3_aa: CASSMALADEAFF
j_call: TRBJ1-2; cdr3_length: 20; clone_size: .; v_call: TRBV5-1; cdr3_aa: CASSFLALFGRAEDIYGYTF
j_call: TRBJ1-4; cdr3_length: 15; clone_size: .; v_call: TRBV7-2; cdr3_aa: CASSLGGLSNEKLFF